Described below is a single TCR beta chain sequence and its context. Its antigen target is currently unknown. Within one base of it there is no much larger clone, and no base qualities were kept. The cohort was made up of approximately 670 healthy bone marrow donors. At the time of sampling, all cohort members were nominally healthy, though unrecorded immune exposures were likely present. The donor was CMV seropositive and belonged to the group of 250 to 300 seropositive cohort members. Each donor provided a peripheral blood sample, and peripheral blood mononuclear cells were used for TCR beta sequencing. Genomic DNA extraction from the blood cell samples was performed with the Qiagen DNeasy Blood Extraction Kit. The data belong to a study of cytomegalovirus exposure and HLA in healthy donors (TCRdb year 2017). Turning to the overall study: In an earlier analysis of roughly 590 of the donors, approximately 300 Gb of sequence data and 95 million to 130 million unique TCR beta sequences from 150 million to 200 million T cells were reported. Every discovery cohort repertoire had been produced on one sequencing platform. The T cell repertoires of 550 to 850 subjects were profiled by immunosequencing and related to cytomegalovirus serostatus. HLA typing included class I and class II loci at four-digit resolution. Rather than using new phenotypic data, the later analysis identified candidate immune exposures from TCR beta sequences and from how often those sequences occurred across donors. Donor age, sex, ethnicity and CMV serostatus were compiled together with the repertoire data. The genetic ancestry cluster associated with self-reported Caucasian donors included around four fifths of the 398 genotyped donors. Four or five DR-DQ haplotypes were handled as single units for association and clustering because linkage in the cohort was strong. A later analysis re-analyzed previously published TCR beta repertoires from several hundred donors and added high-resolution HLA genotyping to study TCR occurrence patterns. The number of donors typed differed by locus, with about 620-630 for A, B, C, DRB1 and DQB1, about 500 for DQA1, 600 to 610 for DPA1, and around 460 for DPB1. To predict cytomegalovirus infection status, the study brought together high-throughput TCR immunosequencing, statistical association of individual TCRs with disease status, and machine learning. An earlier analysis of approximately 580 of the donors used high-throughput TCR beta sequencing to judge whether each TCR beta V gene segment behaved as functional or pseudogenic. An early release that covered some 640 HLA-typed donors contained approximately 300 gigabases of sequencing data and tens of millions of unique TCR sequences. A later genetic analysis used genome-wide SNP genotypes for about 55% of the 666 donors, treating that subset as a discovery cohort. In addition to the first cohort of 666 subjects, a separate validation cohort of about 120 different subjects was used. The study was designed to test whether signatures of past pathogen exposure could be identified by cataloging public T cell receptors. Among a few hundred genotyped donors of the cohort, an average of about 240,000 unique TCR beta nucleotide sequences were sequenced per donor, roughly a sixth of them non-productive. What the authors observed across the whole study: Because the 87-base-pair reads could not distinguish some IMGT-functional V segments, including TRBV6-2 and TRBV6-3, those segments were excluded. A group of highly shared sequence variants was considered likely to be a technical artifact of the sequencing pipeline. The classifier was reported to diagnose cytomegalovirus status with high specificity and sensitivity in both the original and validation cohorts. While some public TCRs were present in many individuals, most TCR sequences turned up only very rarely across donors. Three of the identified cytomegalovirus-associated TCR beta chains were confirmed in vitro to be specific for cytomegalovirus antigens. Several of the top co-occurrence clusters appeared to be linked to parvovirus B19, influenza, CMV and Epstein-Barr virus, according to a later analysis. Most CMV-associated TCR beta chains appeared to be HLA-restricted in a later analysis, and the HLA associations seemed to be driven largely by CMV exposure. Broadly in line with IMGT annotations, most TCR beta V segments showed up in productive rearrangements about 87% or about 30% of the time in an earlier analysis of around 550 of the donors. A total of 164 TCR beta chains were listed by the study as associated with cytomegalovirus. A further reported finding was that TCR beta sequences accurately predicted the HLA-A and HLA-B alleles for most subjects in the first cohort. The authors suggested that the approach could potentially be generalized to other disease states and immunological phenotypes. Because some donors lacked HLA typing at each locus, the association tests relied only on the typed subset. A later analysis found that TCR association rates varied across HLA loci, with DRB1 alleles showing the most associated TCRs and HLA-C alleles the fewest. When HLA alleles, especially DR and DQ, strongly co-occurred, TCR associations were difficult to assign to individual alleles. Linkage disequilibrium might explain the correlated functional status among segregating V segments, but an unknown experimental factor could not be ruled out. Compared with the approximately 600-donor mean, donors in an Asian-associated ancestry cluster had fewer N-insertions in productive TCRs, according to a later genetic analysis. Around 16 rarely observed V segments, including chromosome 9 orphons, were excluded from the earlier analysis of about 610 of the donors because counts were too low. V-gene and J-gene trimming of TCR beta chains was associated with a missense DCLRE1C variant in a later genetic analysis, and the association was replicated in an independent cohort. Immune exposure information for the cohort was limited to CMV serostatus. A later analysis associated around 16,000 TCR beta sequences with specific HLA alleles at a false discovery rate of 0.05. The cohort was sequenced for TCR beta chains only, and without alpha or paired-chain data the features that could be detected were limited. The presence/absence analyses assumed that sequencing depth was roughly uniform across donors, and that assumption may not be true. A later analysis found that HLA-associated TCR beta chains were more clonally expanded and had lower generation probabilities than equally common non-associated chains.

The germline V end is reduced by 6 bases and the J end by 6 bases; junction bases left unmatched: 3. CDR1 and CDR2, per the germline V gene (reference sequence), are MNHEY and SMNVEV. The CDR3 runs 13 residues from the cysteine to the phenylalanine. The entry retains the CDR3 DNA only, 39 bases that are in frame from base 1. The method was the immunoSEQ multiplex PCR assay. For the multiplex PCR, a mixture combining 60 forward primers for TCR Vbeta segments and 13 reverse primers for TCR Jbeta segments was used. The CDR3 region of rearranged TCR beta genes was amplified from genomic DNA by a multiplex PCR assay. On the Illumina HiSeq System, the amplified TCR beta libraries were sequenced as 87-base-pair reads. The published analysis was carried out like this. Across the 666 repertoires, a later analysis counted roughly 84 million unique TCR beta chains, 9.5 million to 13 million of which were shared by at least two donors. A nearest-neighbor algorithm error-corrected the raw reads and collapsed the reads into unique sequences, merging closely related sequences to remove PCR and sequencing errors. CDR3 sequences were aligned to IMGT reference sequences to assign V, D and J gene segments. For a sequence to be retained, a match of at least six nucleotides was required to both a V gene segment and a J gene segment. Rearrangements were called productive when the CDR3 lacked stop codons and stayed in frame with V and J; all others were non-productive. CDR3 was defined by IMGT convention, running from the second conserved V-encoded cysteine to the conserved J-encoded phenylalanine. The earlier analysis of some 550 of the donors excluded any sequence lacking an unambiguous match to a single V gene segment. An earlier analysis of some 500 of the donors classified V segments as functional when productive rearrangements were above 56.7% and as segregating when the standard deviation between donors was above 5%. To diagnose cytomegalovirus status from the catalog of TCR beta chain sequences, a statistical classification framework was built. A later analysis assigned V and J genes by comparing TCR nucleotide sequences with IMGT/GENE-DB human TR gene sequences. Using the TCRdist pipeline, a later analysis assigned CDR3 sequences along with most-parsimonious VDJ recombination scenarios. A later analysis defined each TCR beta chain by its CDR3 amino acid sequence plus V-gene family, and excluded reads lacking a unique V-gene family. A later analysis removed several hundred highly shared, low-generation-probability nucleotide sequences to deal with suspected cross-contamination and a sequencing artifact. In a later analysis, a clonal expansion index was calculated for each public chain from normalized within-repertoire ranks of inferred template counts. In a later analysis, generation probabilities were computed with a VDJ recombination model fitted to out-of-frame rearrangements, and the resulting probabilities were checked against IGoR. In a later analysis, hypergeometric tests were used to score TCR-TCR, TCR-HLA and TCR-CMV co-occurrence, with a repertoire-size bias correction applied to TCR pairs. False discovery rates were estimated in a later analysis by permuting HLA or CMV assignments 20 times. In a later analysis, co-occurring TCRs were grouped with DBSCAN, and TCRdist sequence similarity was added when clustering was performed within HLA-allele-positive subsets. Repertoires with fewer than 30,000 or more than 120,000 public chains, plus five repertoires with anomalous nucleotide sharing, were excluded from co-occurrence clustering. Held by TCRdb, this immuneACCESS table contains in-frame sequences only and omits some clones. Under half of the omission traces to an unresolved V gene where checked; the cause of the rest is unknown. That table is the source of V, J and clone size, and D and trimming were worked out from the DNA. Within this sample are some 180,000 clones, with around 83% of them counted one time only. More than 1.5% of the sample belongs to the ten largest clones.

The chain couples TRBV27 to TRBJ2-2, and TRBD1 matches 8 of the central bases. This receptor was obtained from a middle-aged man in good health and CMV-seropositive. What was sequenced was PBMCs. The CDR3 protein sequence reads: CASSRQGPGELFF. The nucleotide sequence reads TGTGCCAGCAGCAGACAGGGGCCCGGGGAGCTGTTTTTT.